This T cell receptor beta chain is drawn from a study of cytomegalovirus exposure and HLA in healthy donors. Study outcomes and limitations: Productive rates of about 87% or about 30% were seen for most TCR beta V segments in an earlier analysis.

The PCR made use of 60 Vbeta and 13 Jbeta primers. The data were produced by immunoSEQ multiplex PCR, yet TCRdb's version contains in-frame clones alone and is incomplete. The sample lists more than 90,000 clones; around 76% were seen once. In this sample, this clone turned up once. Its antigen is not identified. Source material: PBMCs. The source of this sequence is a human donor in good health.

In DNA form, the CDR3 reads TGCAGCGTTGTCAGGGGGTACGAGCAGTACTTC. Its translation is CSVVRGYEQYF. This chain uses TRBV29-1 with TRBJ2-7, with 7 nucleotides matching TRBD1. The CDR3 sequence is 11 residues long. Germline V gene sequence: CDR1 SQVTM, CDR2 ANQGSEA. After removal of 4 bases from V and 4 bases from J, the junction contained 1 base not matched to a gene.